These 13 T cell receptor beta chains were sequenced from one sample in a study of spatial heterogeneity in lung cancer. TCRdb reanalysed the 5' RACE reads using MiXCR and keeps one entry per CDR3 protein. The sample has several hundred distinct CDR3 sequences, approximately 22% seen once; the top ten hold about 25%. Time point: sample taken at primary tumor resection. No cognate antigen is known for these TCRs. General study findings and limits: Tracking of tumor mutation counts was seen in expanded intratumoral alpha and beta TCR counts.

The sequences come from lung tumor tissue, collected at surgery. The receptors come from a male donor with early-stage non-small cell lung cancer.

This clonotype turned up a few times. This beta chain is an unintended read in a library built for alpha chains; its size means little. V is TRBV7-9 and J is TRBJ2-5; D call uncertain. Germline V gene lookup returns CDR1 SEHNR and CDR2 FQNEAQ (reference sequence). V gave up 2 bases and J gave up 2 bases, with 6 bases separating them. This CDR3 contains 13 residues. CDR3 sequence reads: CASSLREQETQYF. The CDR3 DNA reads TGTGCCAGCAGCTTAAGAGAACAAGAGACCCAGTACTTC.

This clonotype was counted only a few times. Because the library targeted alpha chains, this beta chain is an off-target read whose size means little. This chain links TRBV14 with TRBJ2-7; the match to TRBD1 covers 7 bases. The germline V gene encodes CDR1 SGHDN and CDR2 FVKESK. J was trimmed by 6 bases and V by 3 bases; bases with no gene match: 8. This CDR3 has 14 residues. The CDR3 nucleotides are TGTGCCAGCAGCCACCAATGGGGGACAGCCGAGCAGTACTTC. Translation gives CASSHQWGTAEQYF.

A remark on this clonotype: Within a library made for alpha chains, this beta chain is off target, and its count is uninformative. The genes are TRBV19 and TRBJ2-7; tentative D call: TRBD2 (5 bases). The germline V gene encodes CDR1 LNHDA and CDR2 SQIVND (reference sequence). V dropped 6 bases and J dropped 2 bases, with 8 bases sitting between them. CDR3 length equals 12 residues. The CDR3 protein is CASRGGTYEQYF. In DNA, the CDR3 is TGTGCCAGTAGAGGAGGAACCTACGAGCAGTACTTC.

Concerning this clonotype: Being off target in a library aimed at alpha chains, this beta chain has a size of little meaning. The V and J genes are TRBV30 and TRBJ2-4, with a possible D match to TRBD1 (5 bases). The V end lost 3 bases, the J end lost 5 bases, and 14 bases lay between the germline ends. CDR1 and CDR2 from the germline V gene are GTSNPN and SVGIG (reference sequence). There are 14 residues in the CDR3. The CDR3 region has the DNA TGTGCCTGGAGCGTGGGGCATCCGGAAAACATTCAGTACTTC. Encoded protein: CAWSVGHPENIQYF.

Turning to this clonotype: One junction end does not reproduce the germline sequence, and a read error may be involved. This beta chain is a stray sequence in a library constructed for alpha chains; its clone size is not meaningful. The CDR3 DNA is TGCGCCAGCAGCTTGCTAGGGACTAGCGACTACAATGATCAGTTCTTC. Translated: CASSLLGTSDYNDQFF. The V and J genes are TRBV5-1 and TRBJ2-1, with 10 bases fitting TRBD2. The CDR3 has 16 residues. Germline CDR1 is SGHRS and CDR2 is YFSETQ.

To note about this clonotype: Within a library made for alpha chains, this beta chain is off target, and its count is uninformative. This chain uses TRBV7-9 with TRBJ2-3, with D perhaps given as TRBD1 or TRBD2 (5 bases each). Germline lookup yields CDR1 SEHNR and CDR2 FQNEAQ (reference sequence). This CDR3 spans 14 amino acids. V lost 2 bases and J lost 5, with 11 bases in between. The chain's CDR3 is CASSLPGTRDTQYF. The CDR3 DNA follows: TGTGCCAGCAGCTTACCAGGGACGAGAGATACGCAGTATTTT.

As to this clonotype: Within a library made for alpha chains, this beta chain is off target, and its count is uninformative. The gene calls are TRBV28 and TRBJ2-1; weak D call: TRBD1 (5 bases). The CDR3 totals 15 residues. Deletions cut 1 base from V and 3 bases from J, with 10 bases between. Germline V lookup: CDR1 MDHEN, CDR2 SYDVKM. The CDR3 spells CASSLSARDYNEQFF. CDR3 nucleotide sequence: TGTGCCAGCAGTTTATCGGCCAGGGACTACAATGAGCAGTTCTTC.

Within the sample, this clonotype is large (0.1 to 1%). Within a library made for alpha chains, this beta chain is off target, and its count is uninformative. Here the CDR3 reads CASRPRSEETQYF. The DNA for the CDR3 is TGTGCCAGCAGACCACGCTCCGAAGAGACCCAGTACTTC. V and J are TRBV7-2 and TRBJ2-5; no clear D gene. V lost 6 bases and J lost 3, with 11 bases in between. Germline assignment: CDR1 SGHTA and CDR2 FQGNSA. This CDR3 has 13 residues.

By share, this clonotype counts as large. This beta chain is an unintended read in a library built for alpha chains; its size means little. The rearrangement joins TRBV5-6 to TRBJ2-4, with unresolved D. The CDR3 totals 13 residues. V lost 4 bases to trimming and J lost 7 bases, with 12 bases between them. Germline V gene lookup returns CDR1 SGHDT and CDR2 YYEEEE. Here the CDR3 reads CASSVDLENIQYF. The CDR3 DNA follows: TGTGCCAGCAGCGTGGACCTGGAGAACATTCAGTACTTC.

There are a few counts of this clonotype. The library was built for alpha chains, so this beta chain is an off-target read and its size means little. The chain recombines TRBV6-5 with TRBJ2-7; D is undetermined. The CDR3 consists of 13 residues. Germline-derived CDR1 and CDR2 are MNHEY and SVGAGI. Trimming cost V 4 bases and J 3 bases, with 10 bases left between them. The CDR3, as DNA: TGTGCCAGCAGTTTGCAACTGGGCTACGAGCAGTACTTC. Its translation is CASSLQLGYEQYF.

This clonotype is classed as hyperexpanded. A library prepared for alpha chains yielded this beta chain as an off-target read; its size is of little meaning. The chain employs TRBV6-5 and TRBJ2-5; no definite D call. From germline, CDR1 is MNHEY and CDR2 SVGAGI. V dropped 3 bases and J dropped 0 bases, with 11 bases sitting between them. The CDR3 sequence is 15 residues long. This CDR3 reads CASSYWPFDQETQYF. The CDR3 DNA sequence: TGTGCCAGCAGTTATTGGCCCTTCGACCAAGAGACCCAGTACTTC.

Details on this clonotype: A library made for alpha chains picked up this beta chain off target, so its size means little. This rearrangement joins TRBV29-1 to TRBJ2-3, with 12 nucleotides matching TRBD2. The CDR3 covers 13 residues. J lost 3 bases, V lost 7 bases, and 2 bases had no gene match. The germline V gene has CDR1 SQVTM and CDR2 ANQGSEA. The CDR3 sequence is CSETSGSTDTQYF. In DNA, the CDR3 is TGCAGCGAGACTAGCGGGAGTACAGATACGCAGTATTTT.

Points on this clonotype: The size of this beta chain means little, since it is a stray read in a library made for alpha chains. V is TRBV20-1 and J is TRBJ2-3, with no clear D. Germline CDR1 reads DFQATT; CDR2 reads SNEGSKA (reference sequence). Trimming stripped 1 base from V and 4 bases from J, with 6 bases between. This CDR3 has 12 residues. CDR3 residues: CSARGYADTQYF. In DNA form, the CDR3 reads TGCAGTGCTAGAGGATATGCAGATACGCAGTATTTT.